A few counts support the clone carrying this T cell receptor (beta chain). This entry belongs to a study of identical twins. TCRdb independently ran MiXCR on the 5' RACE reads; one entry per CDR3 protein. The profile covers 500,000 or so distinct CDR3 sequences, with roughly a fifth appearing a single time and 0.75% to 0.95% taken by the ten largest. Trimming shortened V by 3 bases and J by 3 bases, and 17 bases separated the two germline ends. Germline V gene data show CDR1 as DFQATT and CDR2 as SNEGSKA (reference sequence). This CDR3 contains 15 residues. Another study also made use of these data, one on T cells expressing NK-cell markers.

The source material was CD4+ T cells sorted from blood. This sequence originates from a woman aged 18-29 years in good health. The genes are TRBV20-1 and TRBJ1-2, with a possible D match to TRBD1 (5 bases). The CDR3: CSARGQGGSHYGYTF. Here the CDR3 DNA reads TGCAGTGCTAGGGGCCAGGGAGGCTCTCACTATGGCTACACCTTC.